This TCR beta chain derives from a study of blood T cells in healthy people across ages. Study details: About one barcoded TCR beta cDNA was captured per two T cells.

For the second PCR, which ran for about 6 to 11 cycles, a sample-barcoded 5' primer and a J-beta primer mix were used. Via MiXCR, TCRdb re-called the 5' RACE reads, giving one row per CDR3 protein. The repertoire holds hundreds of thousands of distinct CDR3 sequences, with roughly 41% as singletons. Regarding the study as a whole: It was not possible, with unsorted PBMCs, to conclusively compare naive and antigen-experienced cells.

In each sample, at least 6.5 million PBMCs were isolated. Per sample, at least 5 micrograms of total RNA were extracted. As concerns this clonotype: The antigen is not known.

The sequenced sample was blood. The source is an older man in good health.

Here the CDR3 reads CSVPAGGPHNEQFF. CDR3 bases: TGCAGTGTGCCAGCGGGGGGGCCCCACAATGAGCAGTTCTTC. This chain connects TRBV20-1 to TRBJ2-1; TRBD2 matches 10 bases. V lost 7 bases to trimming and J lost 5 bases; unmatched junction nucleotides: 8. This CDR3 is 14 amino acids long. Germline V CDR1 and CDR2: DFQATT, SNEGSKA (reference sequence).